Listed here is a single T cell receptor beta chain. The sample belongs to a study of PD-1 blockade in classical Hodgkin lymphoma. The CDR3 runs to 13 residues. The germline gives CDR1 SQVTM, CDR2 ANQGSEA. Trimming shortened V by 5 bases and J by 1 base, and 11 bases separated the two germline ends. The time point was: newly diagnosed, previously untreated cHL patient sample. Thawed PBMCs underwent magnetic negative selection to obtain purified CD8+ T cells. Sequenced by immunoSEQ multiplex PCR; TCRdb stores in-frame clones only, minus some. The data show approximately 10,000 clones, 85% to 90% seen once.

This rearrangement joins TRBV29-1 to TRBJ1-1; D is possibly TRBD1 (6 bases). Sequencing was performed on CD8+ T cells from blood. This receptor was obtained from a human donor with classical Hodgkin lymphoma. The CDR3 spells CSVWTGQNTEAFF. The DNA for the CDR3 is TGCAGCGTTTGGACGGGACAGAACACTGAAGCTTTCTTT.